These T cell receptor beta chains were read from a single sample in a study of OX40 agonist ivuxolimab in advanced cancers. Profiling relied on immunoSEQ multiplex PCR, and the TCRdb table lists in-frame clones only, not all of them. Found here are approximately 66,000 clones, about 85% of them singletons; the top ten hold about 0.83%. Sample: CD4+ or CD8+ T cells sorted from blood, taken in a trial of the OX40 agonist ivuxolimab. The receptors were sampled from an adult with an advanced solid tumor such as melanoma, head and neck, liver or kidney cancer. CDR3s include the opening cysteine and the closing phenylalanine or tryptophan. D genes are given only for firm matches. Size tells how often a clone was seen (once, few, many) or the class of an expanded clone, and some rows leave it out.

- | - | TRBJ1-1 | TRBV18 | TGTGCCAGCTCACCACCGGAGGCTCGGGGCGGCGCTGAAGCTTTCTTT | CASSPPEARGGAEAFF
once | - | TRBJ2-7 | TRBV7-8 | TGTGCCAGCAGCCCTACGTCGGAGGAGCAGTACTTC | CASSPTSEEQYF
- | TRBD1 | TRBJ2-1 | TRBV28 | TGTGCCAGCATGGGACAGCACAATGAGCAGTTCTTC | CASMGQHNEQFF
- | - | TRBJ1-1 | TRBV6-5 | TGTGCCAGCAGTTACTCAATTAGGGGGAGTGAAGCTTTCTTT | CASSYSIRGSEAFF
- | - | TRBJ1-2 | TRBV7-9 | TGTGCCAGCAGCTTCAGAGACTATGGCTACACCTTC | CASSFRDYGYTF
- | - | TRBJ1-2 | TRBV19 | TGTGCCAGTAGGAGAGCTCCAGGTACTGGCTACACCTTC | CASRRAPGTGYTF
- | - | TRBJ2-2 | TRBV6-6 | TGTGCCAGCAGTTCCCAACTCGGGTGGTCCGGGGAGCTGTTTTTT | CASSSQLGWSGELFF
- | - | TRBJ1-2 | TRBV6-1 | TGTGCCAGCTTGCGTTCGGGTAGCGGCTATGGCTACACCTTC | CASLRSGSGYGYTF
- | TRBD1 | TRBJ1-2 | TRBV28 | TGTGCCAGCAGTTTTTTGGTGATCAAGGACAGGAACTATGGCTACACCTTC | CASSFLVIKDRNYGYTF
- | TRBD1 | TRBJ1-2 | TRBV6-6 | TGTGCCGGATCACAGGGGAACTATGGCTACACCTTC | CAGSQGNYGYTF
- | - | TRBJ1-1 | TRBV14 | TGTGCCAGCAGCCAAGAAACCCGTGCGAACACTGAAGCTTTCTTT | CASSQETRANTEAFF
- | - | TRBJ2-7 | TRBV11-2 | TGTGCCAGCAGCTTAGGAGGGACGTCCTACGAGCAGTACTTC | CASSLGGTSYEQYF
- | TRBD1 | TRBJ1-2 | TRBV7-2 | TGTGCCAGCAGCCTCGATACAGGGGGCTACTATGGCTACACCTTC | CASSLDTGGYYGYTF
- | TRBD1 | TRBJ2-6 | TRBV18 | TGTGCCAGCTCACCACGGAACCGGGACAGGGGCTCTGGGGCCAACGTCCTGACTTTC | CASSPRNRDRGSGANVLTF
- | - | TRBJ2-5 | TRBV21-1 | TGTGCCAGCAGCCCAGGACCGCCGGACCAGTACTTC | CASSPGPPDQYF